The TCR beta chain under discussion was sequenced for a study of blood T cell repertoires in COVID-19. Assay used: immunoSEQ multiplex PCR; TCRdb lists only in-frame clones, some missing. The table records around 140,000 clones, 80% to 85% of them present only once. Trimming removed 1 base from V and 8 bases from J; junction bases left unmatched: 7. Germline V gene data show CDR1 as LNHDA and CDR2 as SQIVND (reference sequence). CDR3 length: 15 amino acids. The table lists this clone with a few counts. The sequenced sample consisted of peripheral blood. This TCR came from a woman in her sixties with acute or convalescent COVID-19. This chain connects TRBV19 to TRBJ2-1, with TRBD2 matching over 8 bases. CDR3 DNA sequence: TGTGCCAGTAGTATAGGAGGGACTAGGGTCCATGAGCAGTTCTTC. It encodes CASSIGGTRVHEQFF.